The entry that follows covers one TCR beta chain sequence. The antigen remains unidentified. This record belongs to a study of graft-versus-host responses after intestinal transplantation. Study context: All recipients were given anti-thymocyte globulin induction, and tacrolimus and steroids were then administered for around three years.

Another site or the posterior iliac crest supplied the bone marrow collected after transplant. Assay: immunoSEQ multiplex PCR; the TCRdb copy retains only in-frame clones and omits some. The sample lists around 9,400 clones; about 95% were seen once. Germline-derived CDR1 and CDR2 are MDHEN and SYDVKM. After removal of 6 bases from V and 5 bases from J, the junction contained 6 bases not matched to a gene. The CDR3 contains 13 residues. Study results and limitations: Present in recipient marrow, GvH clones included some that appeared first in ileum or blood.

The sample was bone marrow, taken about 520 days after intestinal transplantation. This TCR derives from a human patient who received an intestinal transplant, so some T cells may come from the graft donor. The genes are TRBV28 and TRBJ2-5, with 7 nucleotides matching TRBD1. CDR3 in amino acids: CASSDRAGETQYF. CDR3 DNA sequence: TGTGCCAGCAGCGACAGGGCTGGGGAGACCCAGTACTTC.